Given below is one T cell receptor (beta chain) in context. Its binding antigen is unknown. There are no base qualities to consult, and no much larger clone falls within one base. Library creation used 5' RACE. Data came from an Illumina HiSeq 2500. A second roughly 6 to 11 cycle PCR used a sample-barcoded 5' primer and a J-beta primer mix. A template-switch 5' adaptor carrying 12 random nucleotides introduced a unique molecular identifier onto each TCR beta cDNA molecule. Each sample yielded at least 3 million CDR3-containing paired-end reads. First-strand cDNA synthesis was performed from all RNA using the Mint cDNA synthesis kit, with priming by a TRBC-specific oligonucleotide. Following uracil-DNA glycosylase treatment, a first 18-cycle PCR with universal primers M1SS and BC2_uni_R was performed on all cDNA. Regarding the original processing steps: For normalization, 1 million high-quality reads were randomly selected from each sample, with every read carrying a distinct molecular identifier. Instead of being binned into consensus sequences, reads that shared molecular identifiers were thrown out. CDR3 identification, clonotype clustering and error correction used MiTCR with a Q25 quality threshold and the strictest error-elimination algorithm. Lower-bound total TCR beta diversity was estimated with a nonparametric unseen species model using Euler transformation. The public sequencing data were trimmed at Q25 with fastp and processed into clonotypes with MiXCR by TCRdb, which kept only in-frame beta chains. Every entry covers one CDR3 protein and lists the most common genes and DNA from its rows. The authors' filters were not applied to this entry. Present in this sample are over 700,000 distinct CDR3 sequences, about 53% of which were seen just once. Approximately 40% of the sample comes from the top ten.

Systemically healthy Caucasian individuals from Russia, over 30 in total and aged about 6 to 95 years, were included as donors. Each donor gave 8.5 to 10 milliliters of peripheral blood, collected into EDTA-treated Vacutainer tubes. Ficoll-Paque density-gradient centrifugation was used to isolate PBMCs, with at least 6 million obtained per sample. Trizol reagent was used to extract total RNA from PBMCs, with at least 5 micrograms per sample. For every donor, an aliquot of PBMCs went through flow cytometry to measure the percentages of naive CD45RAhigh/CD27high T cells. This entry comes from a study of blood T cells in healthy people across ages (dated by TCRdb to the mid-2010s). General notes on the study: In model experiments, roughly one uniquely barcoded TCR beta cDNA molecule per two T cells was captured by template switching. Four age groups were formed from the donors: young (average around 15 years), middle-aged (approximately 39), aged (approximately 60) and long-lived (about 80). Donors of different ages were randomly distributed across sequencing lanes to avoid experimental bias. Age-related changes in TCR beta repertoire diversity were measured in the study by deep sequencing normalized with unique cDNA molecular identifiers. Using the same blood draw, the study looked at two additional independent replicas of 1 million unique cDNA reads for two donors, one aged 18 to 30 and the other aged 80 or older.

Trimming removed 4 bases from V and 0 bases from J; the gene matches leave 9 bases unexplained. Reading from cysteine to phenylalanine, the CDR3 counts 19 amino acids. Left in the record is the CDR3 DNA by itself, 57 bases read in frame from the first base. Paper-wide results and their limitations: Observed TCR beta diversity correlated strongly with the percentage of naive T cells measured by flow cytometry. Compared with the aged group, more naive CD4+ T cells, fewer expanded clones and increased TCR diversity were shown by the long-lived group, suggesting age selection. Estimates of total diversity based on one million sequenced T cells were considered lower bounds and underestimates. As age increased, observed TCR beta diversity per million T cells dropped in a roughly linear way, and a significant reduction was already evident by age 40. Bulk unsorted PBMC profiling prevented conclusive comparison of naive and antigen-experienced compartments. Donor CMV infection status was unknown, potentially confounding age-related changes in expanded clonotypes.

The receptor was isolated from an elderly man in good health. Sequenced input: blood. This chain is built from TRBV12-3 or TRBV12-4 and TRBJ2-6; TRBD2 matches 10 bases in the middle. In nucleotide form, the sequence is TGTGCCAGCAGTTCCCTACTAGCGGGGCCACCCTCTGGGGCCAACGTCCTGACTTTC. Translated, this is CASSSLLAGPPSGANVLTF.